This T cell receptor (beta chain) was profiled in a study of blood T cell repertoires in COVID-19. Study at large: T cells, B-cell-depleted T cells, or PBMCs provided the cDNA or gDNA that served as material.

In the original analysis: The assay estimated nucleated cells by amplifying reference gene primers. Libraries were prepared by immunoSEQ multiplex PCR; TCRdb keeps only in-frame clonotypes and omits some of them. The DNA gave D and trimming, while V, J and clone size come from that table. This sample has 90,000 to 130,000 clones, with about nine tenths found just once. This clone was seen repeatedly, ten times or more. The CDR3 length is 17 residues. Germline values: CDR1 MNHNY, CDR2 SVGAGI (reference sequence). V shed 5 bases and J 5 bases; nucleotides not matched to a gene: 12. Material for sequencing was peripheral blood. V usage is TRBV6-6 and J usage is TRBJ1-1, with TRBD1 identical over 12 bases. The origin of this receptor is a man between 40 and 49 years old with acute or convalescent COVID-19. As DNA, the CDR3 is TGTGCCAGCAGTCAATCGGGACAGGGGGCGCGGAGGACTGAAGCTTTCTTT. Translating it yields CASSQSGQGARRTEAFF.